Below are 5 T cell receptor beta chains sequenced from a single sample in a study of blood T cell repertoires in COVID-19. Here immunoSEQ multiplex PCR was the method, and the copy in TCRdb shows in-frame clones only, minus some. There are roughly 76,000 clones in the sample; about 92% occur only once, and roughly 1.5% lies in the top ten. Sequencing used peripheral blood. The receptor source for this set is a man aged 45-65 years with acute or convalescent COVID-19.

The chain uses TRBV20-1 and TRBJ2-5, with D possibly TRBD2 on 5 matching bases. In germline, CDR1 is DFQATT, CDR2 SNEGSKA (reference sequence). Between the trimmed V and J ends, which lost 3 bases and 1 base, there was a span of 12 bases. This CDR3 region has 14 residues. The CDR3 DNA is TGCAGTGCTAGTGTACCCGGACTCCAAGAGACCCAGTACTTC. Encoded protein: CSASVPGLQETQYF.

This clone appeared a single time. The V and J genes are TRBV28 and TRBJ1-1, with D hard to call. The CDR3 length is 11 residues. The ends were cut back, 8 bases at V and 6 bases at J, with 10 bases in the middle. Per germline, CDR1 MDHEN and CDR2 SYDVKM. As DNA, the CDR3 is TGTGCCAGCTGGAGGTACGCTGAAGCTTTCTTT. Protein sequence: CASWRYAEAFF.

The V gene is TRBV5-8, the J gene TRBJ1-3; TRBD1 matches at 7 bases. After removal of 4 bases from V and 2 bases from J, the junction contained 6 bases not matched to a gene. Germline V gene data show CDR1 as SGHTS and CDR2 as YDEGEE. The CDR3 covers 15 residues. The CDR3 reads CASSGGTVPGNTIYF. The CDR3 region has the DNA TGTGCCAGCAGCGGAGGGACAGTCCCTGGAAACACCATATATTTT.

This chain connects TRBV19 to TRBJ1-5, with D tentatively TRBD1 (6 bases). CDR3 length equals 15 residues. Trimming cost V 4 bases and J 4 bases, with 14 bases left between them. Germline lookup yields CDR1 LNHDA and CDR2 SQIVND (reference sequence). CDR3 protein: CASSTTRDTNQPQHF. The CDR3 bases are TGTGCCAGTAGTACAACCCGGGACACTAATCAGCCCCAGCATTTT.

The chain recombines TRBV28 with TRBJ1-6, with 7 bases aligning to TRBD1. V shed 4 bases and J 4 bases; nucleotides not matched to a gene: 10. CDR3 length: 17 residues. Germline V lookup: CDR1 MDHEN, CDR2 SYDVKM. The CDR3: CASSSRDSISYNSPLHF. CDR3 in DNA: TGTGCCAGCAGTTCCCGGGACAGCATCTCATATAATTCACCCCTCCACTTT.